These T cell receptor beta chains were read from a single sample in a study of OX40 agonist ivuxolimab in advanced cancers. TCRdb's table, derived via immunoSEQ multiplex PCR, lists solely in-frame clones and lacks some. The sample contains about 100,000 clones, about nine tenths of which appear only once. This material consisted of CD4+ or CD8+ T cells sorted from blood, taken in a trial of the OX40 agonist ivuxolimab. These receptors all stem from an adult with an advanced solid tumor such as melanoma, head and neck, liver or kidney cancer. CDR3s include the opening cysteine and the closing phenylalanine or tryptophan. D genes are given only for firm matches.

-	TRBV10-2	TRBJ1-5	CASRENQNQPQHF	TGCGCCAGCAGGGAAAATCAGAATCAGCCCCAGCATTTT
TRBD1	TRBV15	TRBJ1-4	CATSRALTGGPNEKLFF	TGTGCCACCAGCAGGGCCCTTACAGGGGGACCTAATGAAAAACTGTTTTTT
-	TRBV6-1	TRBJ2-7	CASSGPVTYYGQYF	TGTGCCAGCTCGGGTCCAGTGACATACTACGGGCAGTACTTC
TRBD1	TRBV29-1	TRBJ2-3	CSVRGQTDTQYF	TGCAGCGTTAGGGGACAGACAGATACGCAGTATTTT
-	TRBV9	TRBJ2-7	CASSVGHDYEQYF	TGTGCCAGCAGCGTAGGGCACGACTACGAGCAGTACTTC
-	TRBV27	TRBJ1-1	CASSFLPLANTEAFF	TGTGCCAGCAGTTTTCTGCCTTTGGCGAACACTGAAGCTTTCTTT
TRBD2	TRBV28	TRBJ2-1	CASLPAQGLGSYNEQFF	TGTGCCAGCCTTCCGGCCCAGGGACTAGGCTCCTACAATGAGCAGTTCTTC
TRBD2	TRBV28	TRBJ2-5	CASSSGLAGVRGGTQYF	TGTGCCAGCAGTTCGGGACTAGCGGGAGTGAGGGGAGGGACCCAGTACTTC
-	TRBV7-2	TRBJ2-7	CASSSEVYDEQYF	TGTGCCAGCAGCTCGGAGGTTTACGACGAGCAGTACTTC
TRBD1	TRBV19	TRBJ1-5	CASSIRTGFSNQPQHF	TGTGCCAGTAGTATTCGGACAGGGTTCAGCAATCAGCCCCAGCATTTT
-	TRBV9	TRBJ2-5	CASSVAGTPQETQYF	TGTGCCAGCAGCGTAGCCGGGACTCCACAAGAGACCCAGTACTTC
-	TRBV5-1	TRBJ2-7	CASSTFPGYEQYF	TGCGCCAGCAGCACCTTCCCTGGGTACGAGCAGTACTTC
-	TRBV18	TRBJ1-3	CASSPQMDGNTIYF	TGTGCCAGCTCACCCCAGATGGATGGAAACACCATATATTTT
TRBD2	TRBV28	TRBJ2-3	CASSSPGLAGPSTDTQYF	TGTGCCAGCAGTTCCCCGGGACTAGCGGGGCCTAGCACAGATACGCAGTATTTT
-	TRBV6-6	TRBJ2-1	CASTKMDTEQFF	TGTGCCAGCACCAAAATGGACACCGAGCAGTTCTTC